These 11 T cell receptor beta chains came from one sample sequenced in a study of resident and recirculating memory T cells in vitiligo. Assay: immunoSEQ multiplex PCR; the TCRdb copy retains only in-frame clones and omits some. This table holds fewer than 85,000 clones, about 91% found once. Material: blood. These receptors all stem from a male donor with vitiligo.

The gene calls are TRBV4-1 and TRBJ1-5; 9 bases fit TRBD1. Germline V CDR1 and CDR2: MGHRA, YSYEKL. Unmatched junction bases numbered 5, after V lost 6 bases and J lost 5 bases. The CDR3 is 14 residues long. The CDR3 region is CASSQQGADQPQHF. The CDR3, as DNA: TGCGCCAGCAGTCAACAGGGGGCGGATCAGCCCCAGCATTTT.

The chain is built from TRBV11-2 and TRBJ2-3; D possibly corresponds to TRBD2 (6 bases). With 4 bases removed from V and 0 bases from J, the gap between germline ends came to 11 bases. The CDR3 runs to 15 residues. Germline loops: CDR1 SGHAT, CDR2 FQNNGV. The CDR3 bases are TGTGCCAGCAGCTCGACTAGGGCTAGCACAGATACGCAGTATTTT. Its translation is CASSSTRASTDTQYF.

This chain links TRBV14 with TRBJ2-7; unclear D gene. Trimming cost V 3 bases and J 2 bases, with 14 bases left between them. This CDR3 region has 15 residues. Germline V gene data show CDR1 as SGHDN and CDR2 as FVKESK. The CDR3 reads CASSQRQSAAYEQYF. The CDR3 nucleotides are TGTGCCAGCAGCCAGAGACAAAGTGCCGCCTACGAGCAGTACTTC.

The V gene is TRBV9, the J gene TRBJ2-1; 11 bases line up with TRBD2. The CDR3 contains 16 residues. V was clipped by 0 bases and J by 12 bases; unmatched bases: 11. The germline V gene has CDR1 SGDLS and CDR2 YYNGEE. The CDR3 sequence is CASSVGGGTSGTGQFF. The CDR3 bases are TGTGCCAGCAGCGTAGGGGGGGGGACTAGCGGAACGGGGCAGTTCTTC. The full variable domain, rest sourced from reference TRBV9 and TRBJ2-1, is DSGVTQTPKHLITATGQRVTLRCSPRSGDLSVYWYQQSLDQGLQFLIQYYNGEERAKGNILERFSAQQFPDLHSELNLSSLELGDSALYFCASSVGGGTSGTGQFFGPGTRLTVL.

This clone was observed a handful of times. The genes are TRBV7-2 and TRBJ2-1; TRBD2 matches 11 bases. Germline CDR1 and CDR2: SGHTA and FQGNSA. This CDR3 is built from 15 residues. J gave up 8 bases and V 5 bases, and 8 bases lay outside the gene matches. The CDR3 reads CASSPLAGGWDEQFF. DNA of the CDR3: TGTGCCAGCAGCCCTCTAGCGGGAGGATGGGATGAGCAGTTCTTC.

V and J are TRBV28 and TRBJ1-1, with D uncertain. CDR3 length: 17 residues. V shed 5 bases and J shed 3 bases, with 22 bases lying between them. CDR1 is MDHEN, CDR2 SYDVKM, per germline. CDR3 nucleotides: TGTGCCAGCAGTGACGAACGATCCATTTACAGAGACACTGAAGCTTTCTTT. It encodes CASSDERSIYRDTEAFF.

The rearrangement links TRBV27 to TRBJ2-3, with 8 bases aligning to TRBD2. CDR1 is MNHEY and CDR2 is SMNVEV in the germline V gene (reference sequence). The CDR3 covers 17 residues. The V segment lost 3 bases and the J segment 7 bases; nucleotides outside the gene matches: 15. CDR3 in amino acids: CASSLPTTSGGTNTQYF. The CDR3 coding sequence is TGTGCCAGCAGTTTGCCTACCACTAGCGGAGGGACAAATACGCAGTATTTT.

This clone came up once. Here the CDR3 reads CATSRGTGYGYTF. CDR3 DNA sequence: TGTGCCACCTCTCGGGGGACTGGGTATGGCTACACCTTC. The chain is built from TRBV15 and TRBJ1-2; D is perhaps TRBD1 (5 bases). The CDR3 is 13 amino acids. Germline V gene lookup returns CDR1 LNHNV and CDR2 YYDKDF (reference sequence). Trimming stripped 8 bases from V and 5 bases from J, with 15 bases between.

The rearrangement joins TRBV30 to TRBJ2-5; 8 nucleotides align to TRBD1. This CDR3 comprises 12 residues. The germline gives CDR1 GTSNPN, CDR2 SVGIG (reference sequence). Unmatched junction bases numbered 4, after V lost 5 bases and J lost 5 bases. This CDR3 is CAWGRGQETQYF. The CDR3 region has the DNA TGTGCCTGGGGCAGGGGGCAGGAGACCCAGTACTTC.

The rearrangement uses TRBV28 and TRBJ2-7, with TRBD2 identical over 8 bases. This CDR3 region has 15 residues. Germline lookup yields CDR1 MDHEN and CDR2 SYDVKM. Trimming cost V 7 bases and J 0 bases; bases outside gene matches: 8. CDR3 DNA: TGTGCCAGCACCCGGGGGGGCCTTAGCTCCTACGAGCAGTACTTC. Its protein product is CASTRGGLSSYEQYF.

The chain uses TRBV7-6 and TRBJ2-7, with 11 positions matching TRBD2. The V and J ends lost 6 bases and 3 bases, in that order; junction bases with no gene match: 7. CDR3 length: 15 residues. Germline CDR1 reads SGHVS; CDR2 reads FNYEAQ. CDR3 residues: CASSNPGTSGYEQYF. For the CDR3, the DNA is TGTGCCAGCAGTAACCCCGGGACTAGCGGCTACGAGCAGTACTTC. Combining the CDR3 with reference TRBV7-6 and TRBJ2-7 gives the whole variable domain GAGVSQSPRYKVTKRGQDVALRCDPISGHVSLYWYRQALGQGPEFLTYFNYEAQQDKSGLPNDRFSAERPEGSISTLTIQRTEQRDSAMYRCASSNPGTSGYEQYFGPGTRLTVT.